This T cell receptor beta chain was documented in a study of cytomegalovirus exposure and HLA in healthy donors. In the PCR, 60 Vbeta and 13 Jbeta primers were used. Assay used: immunoSEQ multiplex PCR; TCRdb lists only in-frame clones, some missing. The top ten clones hold roughly 1.4% of a sample with roughly 170,000 clones, 77% of them seen once. The TCR sequence derives from a woman in her twenties or thirties in good health and CMV-seropositive. Material for sequencing was PBMCs.

CDR3 residues: CASSTQQVPYEQYF. CDR3 sequence (DNA): TGTGCCAGCAGCACTCAACAGGTCCCCTACGAGCAGTACTTC. The V call is TRBV5-5, the J call TRBJ2-7, with D perhaps matching TRBD1 (5 bases). This CDR3 has 14 amino acids. Germline V gene sequence: CDR1 SGHKS, CDR2 YYEKEE (reference sequence). The V gene lost 4 bases and the J gene lost 2 bases, with 13 bases spanning the gap.